The text below deals with one TCR beta chain. Its antigen is not known. The V end lost 1 base, the J end lost 2 bases, and 8 bases lay between the germline ends. The germline V gene has CDR1 SGHAT and CDR2 FQNNGV. The CDR3 totals 15 residues. The data were obtained in a study of OX40 agonist ivuxolimab in advanced cancers. Across the whole study: Patients received the agonistic anti-OX40 (CD134) antibody ivuxolimab.

Data came from immunoSEQ multiplex PCR; TCRdb stores just in-frame clones and leaves some out. The data contain about 98,000 clones, roughly 87% of them seen just once; the ten biggest clones take up approximately 0.49%. Broader study findings: Averaging showed that CD8+ T cells had more expanded clones than CD4+ did.

The source material was CD4+ or CD8+ T cells sorted from blood, sampled in a trial of the OX40 agonist ivuxolimab. This TCR came from an adult with an advanced solid tumor such as melanoma, head and neck, liver or kidney cancer. The rearrangement uses TRBV11-2 and TRBJ2-2, with D perhaps matching TRBD1 (6 bases). This CDR3 is CASSLGDINTGELFF. DNA for the CDR3: TGTGCCAGCAGCTTAGGGGACATTAACACCGGGGAGCTGTTTTTT.